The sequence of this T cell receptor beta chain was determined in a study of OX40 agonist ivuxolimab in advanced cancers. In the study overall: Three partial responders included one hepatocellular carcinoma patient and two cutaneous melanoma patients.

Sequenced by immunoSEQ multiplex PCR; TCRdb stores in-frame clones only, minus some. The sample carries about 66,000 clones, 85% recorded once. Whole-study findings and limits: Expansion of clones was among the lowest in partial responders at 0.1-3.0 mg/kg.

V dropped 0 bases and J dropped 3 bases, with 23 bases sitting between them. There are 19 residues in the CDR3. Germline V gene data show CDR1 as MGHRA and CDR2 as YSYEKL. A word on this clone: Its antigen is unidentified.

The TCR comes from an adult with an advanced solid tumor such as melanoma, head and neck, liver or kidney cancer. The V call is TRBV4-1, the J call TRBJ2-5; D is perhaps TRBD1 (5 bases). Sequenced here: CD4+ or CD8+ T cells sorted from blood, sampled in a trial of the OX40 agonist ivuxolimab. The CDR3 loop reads CASSQESPRRGPGKETQYF. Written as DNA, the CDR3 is TGCGCCAGCAGCCAAGAGAGCCCTCGAAGGGGTCCAGGGAAAGAGACCCAGTACTTC.